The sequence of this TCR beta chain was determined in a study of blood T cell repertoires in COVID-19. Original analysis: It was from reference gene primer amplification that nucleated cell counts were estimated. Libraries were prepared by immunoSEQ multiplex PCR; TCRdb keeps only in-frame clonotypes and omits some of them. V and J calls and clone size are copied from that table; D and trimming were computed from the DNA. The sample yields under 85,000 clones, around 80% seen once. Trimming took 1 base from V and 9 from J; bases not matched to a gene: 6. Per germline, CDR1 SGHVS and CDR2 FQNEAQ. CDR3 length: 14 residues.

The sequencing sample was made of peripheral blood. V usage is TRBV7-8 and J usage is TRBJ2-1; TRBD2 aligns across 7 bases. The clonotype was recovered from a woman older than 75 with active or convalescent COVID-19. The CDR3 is CASSLGGLHGEQFF. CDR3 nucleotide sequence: TGTGCCAGCAGCTTAGGGGGACTACATGGTGAGCAGTTCTTC. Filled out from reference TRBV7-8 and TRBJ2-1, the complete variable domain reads GAGVSQSPRYKVAKRGQDVALRCDPISGHVSLFWYQQALGQGPEFLTYFQNEAQLDKSGLPSDRFFAERPEGSVSTLKIQRTQQEDSAVYLCASSLGGLHGEQFFGPGTRLTVL.